This TCR beta chain is drawn from a study of Ad26.COV2.S vaccination and SARS-CoV-2 variants. Assay: immunoSEQ multiplex PCR; the TCRdb copy retains only in-frame clones and omits some. The data contain hundreds of thousands of clones, around 89% of them singletons. General study points: Reported findings describe substantial breadth in spike-specific CD8+ and CD4+ T cell responses following vaccination.

CDR3 length: 15 amino acids. Germline V gene data show CDR1 as SGHRS and CDR2 as YFSETQ. After removal of 4 bases from V and 3 bases from J, the junction contained 9 bases not matched to a gene. Comments on this clone: What it recognizes is unknown.

The treatment here: around 19 received Ad26.COV2.S at low or high dose, single or two shots; five or six received placebo; per-sample allocation not given. Sampling happened 63 days after the first vaccine or placebo injection. The clonotype comes from a person aged 18-65 years who received the Ad26.COV2.S COVID-19 vaccine or a placebo. Sequenced material: peripheral blood, taken in a trial of Ad26.COV2.S vaccine versus placebo. The rearrangement uses TRBV5-1 and TRBJ2-7; 8 bases match TRBD1. Here the CDR3 DNA reads TGCGCCAGCAGCCCCACGGCAGGGGGCCTCTACGAGCAGTACTTC. It translates to CASSPTAGGLYEQYF.